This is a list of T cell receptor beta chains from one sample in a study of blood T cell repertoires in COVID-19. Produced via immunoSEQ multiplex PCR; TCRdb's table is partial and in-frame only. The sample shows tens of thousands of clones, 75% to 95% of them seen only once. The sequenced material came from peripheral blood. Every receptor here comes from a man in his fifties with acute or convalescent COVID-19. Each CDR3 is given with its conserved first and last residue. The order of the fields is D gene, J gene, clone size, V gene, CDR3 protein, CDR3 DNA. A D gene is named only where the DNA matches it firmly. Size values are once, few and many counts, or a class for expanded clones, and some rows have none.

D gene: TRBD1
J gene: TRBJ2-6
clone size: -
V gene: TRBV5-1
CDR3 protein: CASSVGTETGANVLTF
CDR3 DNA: TGCGCCAGCAGCGTAGGGACAGAAACTGGGGCCAACGTCCTGACTTTC

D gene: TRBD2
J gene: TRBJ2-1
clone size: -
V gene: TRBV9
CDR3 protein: CASSVAGGGAYNEQFF
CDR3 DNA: TGTGCCAGCAGCGTAGCGGGGGGGGGTGCCTACAATGAGCAGTTCTTC

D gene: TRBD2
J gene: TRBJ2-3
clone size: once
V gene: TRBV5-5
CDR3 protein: CASSQSSGEAVDTQYF
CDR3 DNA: TGTGCCAGCAGCCAGTCTAGCGGGGAGGCGGTAGATACGCAGTATTTT

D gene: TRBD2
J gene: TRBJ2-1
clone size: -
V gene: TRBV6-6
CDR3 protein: CASSPLAGGPNYNEQFF
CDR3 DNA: TGTGCCAGCAGTCCGCTAGCGGGGGGGCCGAACTACAATGAGCAGTTCTTC

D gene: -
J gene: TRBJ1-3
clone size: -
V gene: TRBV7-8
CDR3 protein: CASSLRGVNSGNTIYF
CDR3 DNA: TGTGCCAGCAGCTTAAGAGGAGTTAACTCTGGAAACACCATATATTTT

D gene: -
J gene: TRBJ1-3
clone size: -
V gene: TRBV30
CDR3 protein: CAWKSGGSRTSGNTIYF
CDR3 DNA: TGTGCCTGGAAGTCGGGTGGCAGCCGCACCTCTGGAAACACCATATATTTT

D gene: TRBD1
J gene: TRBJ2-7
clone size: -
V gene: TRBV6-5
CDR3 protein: CASSRQGQGVGEQYF
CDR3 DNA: TGTGCCAGCAGTCGCCAGGGACAGGGAGTGGGGGAGCAGTACTTC

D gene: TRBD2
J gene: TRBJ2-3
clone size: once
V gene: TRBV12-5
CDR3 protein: CARGLGRGLAGKHGGTDTQYF
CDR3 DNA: TGTGCTCGTGGGTTGGGGCGGGGGCTAGCGGGCAAACACGGGGGGACAGATACGCAGTATTTT

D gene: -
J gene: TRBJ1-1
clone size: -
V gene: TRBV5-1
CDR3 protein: CASSLVMNTEAFF
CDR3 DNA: TGCGCCAGCAGCTTGGTTATGAACACTGAAGCTTTCTTT

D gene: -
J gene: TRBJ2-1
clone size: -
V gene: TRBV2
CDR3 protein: CASMAGSSYNEQFF
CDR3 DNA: TGTGCCAGCATGGCTGGGAGCTCCTACAATGAGCAGTTCTTC

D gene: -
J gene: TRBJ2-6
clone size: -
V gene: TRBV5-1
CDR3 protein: CASSLVVGANVLTF
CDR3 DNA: TGCGCCAGCAGCTTGGTCGTGGGGGCCAACGTCCTGACTTTC

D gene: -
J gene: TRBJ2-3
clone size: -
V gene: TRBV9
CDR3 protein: CASSPPYPDTQYF
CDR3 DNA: TGTGCCAGCAGCCCCCCCTACCCAGATACGCAGTATTTT

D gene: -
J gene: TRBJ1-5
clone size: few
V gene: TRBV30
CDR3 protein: CAWSKGLYSNQPQHF
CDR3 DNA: TGTGCCTGGAGTAAGGGACTTTATAGCAATCAGCCCCAGCATTTT

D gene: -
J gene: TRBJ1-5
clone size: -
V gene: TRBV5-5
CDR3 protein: CASMGGVGQPQHF
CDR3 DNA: TGTGCCAGCATGGGGGGAGTCGGCCAGCCCCAGCATTTT

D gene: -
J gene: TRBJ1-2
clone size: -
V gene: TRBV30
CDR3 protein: CAFSSRWRYYGYTF
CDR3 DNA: TGTGCCTTTTCGAGTAGGTGGCGGTACTATGGCTACACCTTC

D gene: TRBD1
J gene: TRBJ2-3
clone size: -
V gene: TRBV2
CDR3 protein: CASRARGGNRLTDTQYF
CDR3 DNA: TGTGCCAGCAGGGCCCGAGGGGGCAACAGACTAACAGATACGCAGTATTTT

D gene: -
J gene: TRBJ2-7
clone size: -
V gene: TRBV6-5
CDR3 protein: CASSSGVAGSYEQYF
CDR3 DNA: TGTGCCAGCAGTTCGGGGGTAGCAGGCTCCTACGAGCAGTACTTC

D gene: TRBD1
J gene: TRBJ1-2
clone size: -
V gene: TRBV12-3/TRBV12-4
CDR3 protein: CASTTDRVHGYTF
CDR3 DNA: TGTGCCAGCACCACGGACAGGGTCCATGGCTACACCTTC

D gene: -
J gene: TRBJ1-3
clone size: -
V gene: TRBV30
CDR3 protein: CAWSVREFPGNTIYF
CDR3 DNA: TGTGCCTGGAGTGTACGGGAGTTTCCTGGAAACACCATATATTTT

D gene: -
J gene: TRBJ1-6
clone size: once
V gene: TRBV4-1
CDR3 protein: CASSPGWTRERDSPLHF
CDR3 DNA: TGCGCCAGCAGCCCCGGCTGGACACGGGAGAGGGATTCACCCCTCCACTTT

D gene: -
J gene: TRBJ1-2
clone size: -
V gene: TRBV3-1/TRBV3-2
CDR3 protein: CASSPGDPRGGYTF
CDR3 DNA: TGTGCCAGCAGCCCGGGGGACCCTAGGGGTGGCTACACCTTC

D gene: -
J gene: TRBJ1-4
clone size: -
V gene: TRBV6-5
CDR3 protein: CASVGNRDANEKLFF
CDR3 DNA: TGTGCCAGCGTCGGTAACAGGGATGCTAATGAAAAACTGTTTTTT

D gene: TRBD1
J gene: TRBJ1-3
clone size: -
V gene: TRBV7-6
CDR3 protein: CASSLGGQGRTSGNTIYF
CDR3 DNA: TGTGCCAGCAGCTTAGGAGGACAGGGTCGGACCTCTGGAAACACCATATATTTT

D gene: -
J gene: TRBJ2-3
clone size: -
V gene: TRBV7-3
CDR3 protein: CASSLLGGIGRDTQYF
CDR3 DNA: TGTGCCAGCAGCTTATTAGGGGGAATAGGGCGAGATACGCAGTATTTT

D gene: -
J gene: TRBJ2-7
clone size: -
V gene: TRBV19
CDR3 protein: CASSRDRFNEQYF
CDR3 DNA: TGTGCCAGTAGTAGAGACAGGTTCAACGAGCAGTACTTC

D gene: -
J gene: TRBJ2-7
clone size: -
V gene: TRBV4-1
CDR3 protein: CASSQDYGAPGEQYF
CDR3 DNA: TGCGCCAGCAGCCAAGATTATGGGGCGCCTGGCGAGCAGTACTTC

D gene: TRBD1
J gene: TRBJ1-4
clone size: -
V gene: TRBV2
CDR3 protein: CASSLQGAVEKLFF
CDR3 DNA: TGTGCCAGCAGCCTACAGGGGGCGGTTGAAAAACTGTTTTTT

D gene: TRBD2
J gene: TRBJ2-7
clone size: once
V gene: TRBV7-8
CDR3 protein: CASSLAQGGPYEQYF
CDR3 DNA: TGTGCCAGCAGCTTAGCCCAGGGAGGGCCCTACGAGCAGTACTTC

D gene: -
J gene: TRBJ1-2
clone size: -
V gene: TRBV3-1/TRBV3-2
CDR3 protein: CASSFTPGEYGYTF
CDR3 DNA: TGTGCCAGCAGCTTCACCCCGGGGGAGTATGGCTACACCTTC

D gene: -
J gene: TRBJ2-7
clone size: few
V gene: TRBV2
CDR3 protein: CASSVEAVEQYF
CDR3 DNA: TGTGCCAGCAGTGTTGAGGCGGTAGAGCAGTACTTC

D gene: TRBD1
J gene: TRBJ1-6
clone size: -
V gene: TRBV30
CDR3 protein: CAWTTRTGNNSPLHF
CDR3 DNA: TGTGCCTGGACCACCCGGACAGGGAACAATTCACCCCTCCACTTT

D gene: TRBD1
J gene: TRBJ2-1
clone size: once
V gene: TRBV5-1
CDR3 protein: CASSLGQGMSEQFF
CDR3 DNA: TGCGCCAGCAGCTTGGGACAGGGGATGAGTGAGCAGTTCTTC

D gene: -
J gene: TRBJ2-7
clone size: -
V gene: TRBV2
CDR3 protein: CAKRGGESYEQYF
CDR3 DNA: TGTGCCAAACGAGGGGGGGAGTCCTACGAGCAGTACTTC

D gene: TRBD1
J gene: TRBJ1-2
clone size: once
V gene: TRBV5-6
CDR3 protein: CASTILTGGYGYTF
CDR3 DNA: TGTGCCAGCACCATACTGACAGGGGGCTATGGCTACACCTTC

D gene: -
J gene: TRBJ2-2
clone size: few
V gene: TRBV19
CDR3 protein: CASSIYSGELFF
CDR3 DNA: TGTGCCAGTAGTATATATTCCGGGGAGCTGTTTTTT

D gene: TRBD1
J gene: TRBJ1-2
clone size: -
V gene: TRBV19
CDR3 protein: CASRGQGASNGYTF
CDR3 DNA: TGTGCCAGCCGGGGACAGGGGGCAAGTAATGGCTACACCTTC

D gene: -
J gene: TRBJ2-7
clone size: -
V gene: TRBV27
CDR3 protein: CASSLLLSTSYEQYF
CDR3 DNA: TGTGCCAGCAGTTTACTTTTATCGACTTCCTACGAGCAGTACTTC

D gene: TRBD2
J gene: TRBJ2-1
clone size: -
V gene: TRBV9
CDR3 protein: CASSPSGGRSFEQFF
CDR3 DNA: TGTGCCAGCAGCCCTAGCGGGGGCCGCAGTTTTGAGCAGTTCTTC

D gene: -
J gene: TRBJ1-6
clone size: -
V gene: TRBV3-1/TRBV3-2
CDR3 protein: CASSREASNSPLHF
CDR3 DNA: TGTGCCAGCAGCCGGGAGGCCTCAAATTCACCCCTCCACTTT

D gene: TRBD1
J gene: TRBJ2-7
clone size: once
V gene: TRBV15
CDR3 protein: CATSRDRGPYEQYF
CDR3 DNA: TGTGCCACCAGCAGGGACAGGGGGCCCTACGAGCAGTACTTC

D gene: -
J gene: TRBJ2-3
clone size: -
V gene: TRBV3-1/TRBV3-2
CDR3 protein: CASRGADTQYF
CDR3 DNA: TGTGCCAGCCGGGGAGCGGATACGCAGTATTTT

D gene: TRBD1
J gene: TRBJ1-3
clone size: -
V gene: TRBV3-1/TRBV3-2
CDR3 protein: CASSQAGTDSGNTIYF
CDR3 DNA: TGTGCCAGCAGCCAAGCGGGGACAGACTCTGGAAACACCATATATTTT

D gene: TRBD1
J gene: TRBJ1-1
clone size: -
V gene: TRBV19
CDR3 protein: CASSGQGFTEAFF
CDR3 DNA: TGTGCCAGTAGTGGACAGGGATTCACTGAAGCTTTCTTT

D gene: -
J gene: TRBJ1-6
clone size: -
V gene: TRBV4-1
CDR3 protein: CASSQVGQGNSPLHF
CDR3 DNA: TGCGCCAGCAGCCAAGTGGGCCAGGGCAATTCACCCCTCCACTTT

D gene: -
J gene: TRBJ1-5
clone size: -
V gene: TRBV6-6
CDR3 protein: CASTLHSNQPQHF
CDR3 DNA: TGTGCCAGCACACTTCATAGCAATCAGCCCCAGCATTTT

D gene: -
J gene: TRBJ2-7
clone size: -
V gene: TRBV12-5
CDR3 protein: CASGVRDTGVYEQYF
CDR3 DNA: TGTGCTAGTGGAGTCCGGGACACTGGGGTCTACGAGCAGTACTTC

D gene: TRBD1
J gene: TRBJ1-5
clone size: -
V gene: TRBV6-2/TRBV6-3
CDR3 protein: CASSYDRVQPQHF
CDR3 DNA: TGTGCCAGCAGTTACGACAGGGTTCAGCCCCAGCATTTT

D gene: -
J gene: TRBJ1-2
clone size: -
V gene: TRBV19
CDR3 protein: CASSVDSARSGYTF
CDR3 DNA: TGTGCCAGTAGTGTGGACAGTGCCCGGAGTGGCTACACCTTC

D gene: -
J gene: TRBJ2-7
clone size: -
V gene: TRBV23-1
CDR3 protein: CASSLTGTTYEQYF
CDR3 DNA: TGCGCCAGCAGTCTTACAGGGACCACCTACGAGCAGTACTTC

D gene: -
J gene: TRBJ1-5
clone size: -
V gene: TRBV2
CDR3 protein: CASSERGNPSNQPQHF
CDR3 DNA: TGTGCCAGCAGTGAAAGGGGCAACCCTAGCAATCAGCCCCAGCATTTT

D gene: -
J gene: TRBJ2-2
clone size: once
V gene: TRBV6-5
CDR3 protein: CASSREYTGELFF
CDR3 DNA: TGTGCCAGCAGCCGAGAATACACCGGGGAGCTGTTTTTT

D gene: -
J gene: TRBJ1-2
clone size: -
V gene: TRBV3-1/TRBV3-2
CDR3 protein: CASSQGRNYGYTF
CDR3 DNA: TGTGCCAGCAGCCAAGGGCGGAACTATGGCTACACCTTC

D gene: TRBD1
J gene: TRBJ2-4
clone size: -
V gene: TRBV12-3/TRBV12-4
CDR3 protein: CASSYRGLGIQYF
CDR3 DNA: TGTGCCAGCAGTTACAGGGGATTGGGCATTCAGTACTTC

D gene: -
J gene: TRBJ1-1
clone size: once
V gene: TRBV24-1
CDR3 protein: CATVGYTEAFF
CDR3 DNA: TGTGCCACCGTTGGCTACACTGAAGCTTTCTTT

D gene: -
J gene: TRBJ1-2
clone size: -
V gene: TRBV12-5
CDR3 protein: CASGLGEGPNYGYTF
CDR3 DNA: TGTGCTAGTGGTTTGGGAGAGGGCCCTAACTATGGCTACACCTTC

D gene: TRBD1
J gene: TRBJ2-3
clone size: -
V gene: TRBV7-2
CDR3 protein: CASSLDRGIVADTQYF
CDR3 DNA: TGTGCCAGCAGCCTAGACAGGGGGATTGTCGCAGATACGCAGTATTTT